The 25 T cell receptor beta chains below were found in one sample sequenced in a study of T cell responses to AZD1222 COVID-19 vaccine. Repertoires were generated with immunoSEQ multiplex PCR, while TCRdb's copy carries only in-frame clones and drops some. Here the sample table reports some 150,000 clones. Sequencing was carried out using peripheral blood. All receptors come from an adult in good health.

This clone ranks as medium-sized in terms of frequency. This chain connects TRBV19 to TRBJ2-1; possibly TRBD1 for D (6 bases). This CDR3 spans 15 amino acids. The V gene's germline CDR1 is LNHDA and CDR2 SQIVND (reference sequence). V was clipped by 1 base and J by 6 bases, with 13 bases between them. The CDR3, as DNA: TGTGCCAGTAGTATAGGGGGGCTAGGGCCCAATGAGCAGTTCTTC. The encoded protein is CASSIGGLGPNEQFF.

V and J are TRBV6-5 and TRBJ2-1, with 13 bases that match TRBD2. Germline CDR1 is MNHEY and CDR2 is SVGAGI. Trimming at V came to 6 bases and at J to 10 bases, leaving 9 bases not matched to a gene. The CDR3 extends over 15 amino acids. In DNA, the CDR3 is TGTGCCAGCAGACCCGGACTAGCGGGGGCCAAGGAGCAGTTCTTC. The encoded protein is CASRPGLAGAKEQFF.

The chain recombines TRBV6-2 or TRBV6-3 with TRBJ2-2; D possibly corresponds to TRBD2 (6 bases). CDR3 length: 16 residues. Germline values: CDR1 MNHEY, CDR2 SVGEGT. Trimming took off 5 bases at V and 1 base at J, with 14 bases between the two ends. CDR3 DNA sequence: TGTGCCAGCAGTGCTACTAGCCCGATGAACACCGGGGAGCTGTTTTTT. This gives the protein CASSATSPMNTGELFF.

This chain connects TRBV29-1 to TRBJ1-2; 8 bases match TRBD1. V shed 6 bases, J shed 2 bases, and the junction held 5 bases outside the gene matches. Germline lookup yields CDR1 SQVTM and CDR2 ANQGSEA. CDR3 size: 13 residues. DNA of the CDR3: TGCAGCGTCCGTAACAGGGGGAACTATGGCTACACCTTC. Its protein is CSVRNRGNYGYTF.

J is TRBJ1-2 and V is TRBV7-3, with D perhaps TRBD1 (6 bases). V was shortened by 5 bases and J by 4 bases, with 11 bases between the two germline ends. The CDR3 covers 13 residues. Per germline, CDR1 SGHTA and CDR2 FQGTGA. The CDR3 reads CASSPTGSYGYTF. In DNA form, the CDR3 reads TGTGCCAGCAGCCCAACAGGGTCCTATGGCTACACCTTC.

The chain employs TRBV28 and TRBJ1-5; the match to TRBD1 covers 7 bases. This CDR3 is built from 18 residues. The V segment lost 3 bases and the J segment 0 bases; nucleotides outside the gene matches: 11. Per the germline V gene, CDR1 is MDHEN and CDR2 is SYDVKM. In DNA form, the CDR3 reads TGTGCCAGCAGTTTGTACAGGGGAATGATTTATAGCAATCAGCCCCAGCATTTT. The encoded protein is CASSLYRGMIYSNQPQHF.

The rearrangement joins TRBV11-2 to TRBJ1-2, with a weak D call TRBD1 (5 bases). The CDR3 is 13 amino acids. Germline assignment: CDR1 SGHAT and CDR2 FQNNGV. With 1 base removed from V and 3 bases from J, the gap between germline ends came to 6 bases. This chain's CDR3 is CASSLGTHYGYTF. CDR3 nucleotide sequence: TGTGCCAGCAGCTTAGGGACACACTATGGCTACACCTTC.

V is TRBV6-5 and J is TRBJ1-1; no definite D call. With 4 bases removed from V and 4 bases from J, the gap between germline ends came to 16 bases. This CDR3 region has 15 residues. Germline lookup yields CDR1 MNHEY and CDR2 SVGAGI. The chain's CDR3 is CASSSRRALVTEAFF. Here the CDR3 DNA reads TGTGCCAGCAGTTCCCGCCGCGCTCTGGTCACTGAAGCTTTCTTT.

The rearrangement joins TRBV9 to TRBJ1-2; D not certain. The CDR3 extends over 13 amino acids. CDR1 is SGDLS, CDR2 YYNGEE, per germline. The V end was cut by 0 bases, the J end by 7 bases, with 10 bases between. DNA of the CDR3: TGTGCCAGCAGCGTAGGCCTCGGACGTGGCTACACCTTC. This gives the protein CASSVGLGRGYTF.

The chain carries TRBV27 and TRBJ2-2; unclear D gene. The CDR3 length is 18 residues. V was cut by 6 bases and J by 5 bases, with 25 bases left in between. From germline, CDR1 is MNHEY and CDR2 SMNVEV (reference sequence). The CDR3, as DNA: TGTGCCAGCAGCATAACAACTCCAAACAAGAGACCAACCGGGGAGCTGTTTTTT. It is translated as CASSITTPNKRPTGELFF.

CDR3 region: CASSESTTSGGADTQYF. Here the CDR3 DNA reads TGCGCCAGCAGTGAGTCGACGACTAGCGGGGGCGCGGATACGCAGTATTTT. The V gene is TRBV10-1, the J gene TRBJ2-3; TRBD2 matches at 12 bases. Per the germline V gene, CDR1 is WNHNN and CDR2 is SYGVQD (reference sequence). V shed 0 bases, J shed 6 bases, and the junction held 7 bases outside the gene matches. The CDR3 extends over 17 amino acids.

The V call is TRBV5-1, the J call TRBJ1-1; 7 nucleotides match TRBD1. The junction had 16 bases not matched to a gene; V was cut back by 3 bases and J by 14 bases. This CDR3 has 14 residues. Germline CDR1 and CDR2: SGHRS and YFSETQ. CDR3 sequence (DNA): TGCGCCAGCAGCTCCGGCGGGGCAGGGGGTAGTTCCTTCTTT. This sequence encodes CASSSGGAGGSSFF. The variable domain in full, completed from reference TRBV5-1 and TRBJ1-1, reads KAGVTQTPRYLIKTRGQQVTLSCSPISGHRSVSWYQQTPGQGLQFLFEYFSETQRNKGNFPGRFSGRQFSNSRSEMNVSTLELGDSALYLCASSSGGAGGSSFFGQGTRLTVV.

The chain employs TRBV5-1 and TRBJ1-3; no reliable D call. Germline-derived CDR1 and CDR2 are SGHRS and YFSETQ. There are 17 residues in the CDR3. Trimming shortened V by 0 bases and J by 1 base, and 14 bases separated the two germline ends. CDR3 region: CASSLVGAPGSGNTIYF. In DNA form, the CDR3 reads TGCGCCAGCAGCTTGGTAGGAGCACCCGGTTCTGGAAACACCATATATTTT.

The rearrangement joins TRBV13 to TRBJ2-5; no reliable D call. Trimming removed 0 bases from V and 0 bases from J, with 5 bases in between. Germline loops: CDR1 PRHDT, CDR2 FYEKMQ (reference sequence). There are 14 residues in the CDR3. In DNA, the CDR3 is TGTGCCAGCAGCTTAGGGCATGACCAAGAGACCCAGTACTTC. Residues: CASSLGHDQETQYF.

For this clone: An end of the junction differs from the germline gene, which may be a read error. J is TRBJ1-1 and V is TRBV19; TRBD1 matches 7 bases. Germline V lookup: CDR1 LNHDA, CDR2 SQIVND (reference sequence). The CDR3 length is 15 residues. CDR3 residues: CASSIETGMNSEAFF. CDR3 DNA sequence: TGTGCCAGTAGTATAGAGACAGGGATGAACTCTGAAGCTTTCTTT.

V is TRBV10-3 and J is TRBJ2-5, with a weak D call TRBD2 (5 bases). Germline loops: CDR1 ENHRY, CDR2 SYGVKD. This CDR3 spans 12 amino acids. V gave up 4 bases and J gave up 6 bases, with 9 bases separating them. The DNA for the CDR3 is TGTGCCATCAGTGGCCGGGATCAGACCCAGTACTTC. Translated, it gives CAISGRDQTQYF.

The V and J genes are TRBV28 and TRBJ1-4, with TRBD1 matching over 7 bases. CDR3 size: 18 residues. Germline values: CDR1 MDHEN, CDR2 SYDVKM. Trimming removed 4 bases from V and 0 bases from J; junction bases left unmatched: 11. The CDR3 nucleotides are TGTGCCAGCAGTTACCGCACAGGGGCGCGGGCAACTAATGAAAAACTGTTTTTT. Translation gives CASSYRTGARATNEKLFF.

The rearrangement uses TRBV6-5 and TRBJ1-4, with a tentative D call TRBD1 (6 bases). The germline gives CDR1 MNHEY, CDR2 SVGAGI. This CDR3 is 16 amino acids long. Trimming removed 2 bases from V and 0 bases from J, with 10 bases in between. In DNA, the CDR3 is TGTGCCAGCAGTTACGGACAGTCAACAACTAATGAAAAACTGTTTTTT. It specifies CASSYGQSTTNEKLFF.

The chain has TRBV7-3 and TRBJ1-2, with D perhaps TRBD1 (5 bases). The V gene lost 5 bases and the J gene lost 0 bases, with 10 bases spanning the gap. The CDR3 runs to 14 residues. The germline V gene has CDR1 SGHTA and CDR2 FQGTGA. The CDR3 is CASSPEGPNYGYTF. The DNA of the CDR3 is TGTGCCAGCAGCCCCGAGGGACCTAACTATGGCTACACCTTC.

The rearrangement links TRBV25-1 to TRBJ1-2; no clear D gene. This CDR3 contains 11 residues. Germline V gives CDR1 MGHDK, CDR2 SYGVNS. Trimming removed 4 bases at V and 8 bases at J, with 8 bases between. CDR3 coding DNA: TGTGCCAGCAGTGTTGGGGTGGGCTACACCTTC. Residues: CASSVGVGYTF.

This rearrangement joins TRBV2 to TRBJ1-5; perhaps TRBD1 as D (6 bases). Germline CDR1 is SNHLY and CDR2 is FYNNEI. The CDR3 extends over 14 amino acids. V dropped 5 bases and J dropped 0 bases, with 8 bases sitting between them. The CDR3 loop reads CASSWTVSNQPQHF. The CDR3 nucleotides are TGTGCCAGCAGTTGGACAGTTAGCAATCAGCCCCAGCATTTT.

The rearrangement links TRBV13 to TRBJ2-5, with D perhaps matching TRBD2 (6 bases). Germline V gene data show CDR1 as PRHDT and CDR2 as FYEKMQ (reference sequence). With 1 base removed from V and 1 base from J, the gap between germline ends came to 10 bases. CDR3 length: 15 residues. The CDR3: CASSLATSPQETQYF. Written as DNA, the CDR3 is TGTGCCAGCAGCTTAGCAACTAGCCCCCAAGAGACCCAGTACTTC.

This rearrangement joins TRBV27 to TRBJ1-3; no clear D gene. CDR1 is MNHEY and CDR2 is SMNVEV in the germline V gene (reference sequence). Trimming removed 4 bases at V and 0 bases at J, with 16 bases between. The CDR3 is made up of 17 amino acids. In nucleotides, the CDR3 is TGTGCCAGCAGTTACCCAGTTTCTGGATCCTCTGGAAACACCATATATTTT. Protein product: CASSYPVSGSSGNTIYF.

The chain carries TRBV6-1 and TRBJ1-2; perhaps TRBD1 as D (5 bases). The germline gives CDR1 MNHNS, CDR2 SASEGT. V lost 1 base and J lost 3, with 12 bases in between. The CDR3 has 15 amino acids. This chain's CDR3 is CASSEGGRRYYGYTF. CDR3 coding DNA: TGTGCCAGCAGTGAAGGGGGCCGGCGGTACTATGGCTACACCTTC.

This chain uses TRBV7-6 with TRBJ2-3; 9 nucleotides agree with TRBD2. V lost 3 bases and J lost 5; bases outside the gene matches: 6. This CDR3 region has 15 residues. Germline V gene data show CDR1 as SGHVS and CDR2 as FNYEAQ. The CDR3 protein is CASSLRGGDVDTQYF. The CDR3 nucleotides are TGTGCCAGCAGCTTGCGCGGGGGGGACGTAGATACGCAGTATTTT.